This TCR beta chain was recovered during a study of cytomegalovirus exposure and HLA in healthy donors. Whole-study findings and limits: Judged likely to be a sequencing artifact was a cluster of highly shared sequence variants. Follow-up analysis later connected one missense variant in DCLRE1C with trimming of TCR beta V- and J-genes. Confirmation was obtained in vitro that a few CMV-associated chains are specific for CMV antigens.

Trimming removed 6 bases from V and 3 bases from J, with 9 bases in between. This CDR3 has 12 residues. Germline V CDR1 and CDR2: KGHSY, FQNENV. Nominally healthy donors were sampled, though unrecorded immune exposures were likely. With regard to this clone: The antigen remains undetermined.

The study ran its PCR with 60 Vbeta and 13 Jbeta primers. The data were produced by immunoSEQ multiplex PCR, yet TCRdb's version contains in-frame clones alone and is incomplete. The top ten hold about 4.3% of the sample, which has about 150,000 clones, roughly 70% seen once. This receptor was identified in a man younger than 35 in good health and CMV-seropositive. The chain recombines TRBV16 with TRBJ2-7; D unclear. The sample comprised PBMCs. The DNA for the CDR3 is TGTGCCAGCAGTCAAGGGCTCTACGAGCAGTACTTC. This sequence encodes CASSQGLYEQYF. The whole variable domain, remainder taken from reference TRBV16 and TRBJ2-7, is GEEVAQTPKHLVRGEGQKAKLYCAPIKGHSYVFWYQQVLKNEFKFLISFQNENVFDETGMPKERFSAKCLPNSPCSLEIQATKLEDSAVYFCASSQGLYEQYFGPGTRLTVT.